This entry is about one T cell receptor beta chain. This CDR3 has 15 amino acids. The ends lost 1 base at V and 3 bases at J; junction bases unmatched: 2. The germline V gene encodes CDR1 LNHDA and CDR2 SQIVND (reference sequence). Enrollment of patients from Seattle took place during active infection, with longitudinal follow-up. Authors' methods: The assay estimated nucleated cells by amplifying reference gene primers. Libraries were prepared by immunoSEQ multiplex PCR; TCRdb keeps only in-frame clonotypes and omits some of them. That table gives V, J and clone size, and the DNA gave D and trimming. The sample records some 290,000 clones, under 90% being singletons. This specimen comes from a study of blood T cell repertoires in COVID-19. Study in general: Donors in the United States, Italy and Spain gave samples during acute or convalescent COVID-19. From T cells, B-cell-depleted T cells, or PBMCs came the material, which was cDNA or gDNA.

The receptor's source is a woman aged 30 to 39 with COVID-19, enrolled during active disease. This chain joins TRBV19 and TRBJ2-7; the match to TRBD2 covers 11 bases. What was sequenced was peripheral blood. The CDR3 coding sequence is TGTGCCAGTAGTATAGCCGGGACTAGCGGCTACGAGCAGTACTTC. Protein product: CASSIAGTSGYEQYF.